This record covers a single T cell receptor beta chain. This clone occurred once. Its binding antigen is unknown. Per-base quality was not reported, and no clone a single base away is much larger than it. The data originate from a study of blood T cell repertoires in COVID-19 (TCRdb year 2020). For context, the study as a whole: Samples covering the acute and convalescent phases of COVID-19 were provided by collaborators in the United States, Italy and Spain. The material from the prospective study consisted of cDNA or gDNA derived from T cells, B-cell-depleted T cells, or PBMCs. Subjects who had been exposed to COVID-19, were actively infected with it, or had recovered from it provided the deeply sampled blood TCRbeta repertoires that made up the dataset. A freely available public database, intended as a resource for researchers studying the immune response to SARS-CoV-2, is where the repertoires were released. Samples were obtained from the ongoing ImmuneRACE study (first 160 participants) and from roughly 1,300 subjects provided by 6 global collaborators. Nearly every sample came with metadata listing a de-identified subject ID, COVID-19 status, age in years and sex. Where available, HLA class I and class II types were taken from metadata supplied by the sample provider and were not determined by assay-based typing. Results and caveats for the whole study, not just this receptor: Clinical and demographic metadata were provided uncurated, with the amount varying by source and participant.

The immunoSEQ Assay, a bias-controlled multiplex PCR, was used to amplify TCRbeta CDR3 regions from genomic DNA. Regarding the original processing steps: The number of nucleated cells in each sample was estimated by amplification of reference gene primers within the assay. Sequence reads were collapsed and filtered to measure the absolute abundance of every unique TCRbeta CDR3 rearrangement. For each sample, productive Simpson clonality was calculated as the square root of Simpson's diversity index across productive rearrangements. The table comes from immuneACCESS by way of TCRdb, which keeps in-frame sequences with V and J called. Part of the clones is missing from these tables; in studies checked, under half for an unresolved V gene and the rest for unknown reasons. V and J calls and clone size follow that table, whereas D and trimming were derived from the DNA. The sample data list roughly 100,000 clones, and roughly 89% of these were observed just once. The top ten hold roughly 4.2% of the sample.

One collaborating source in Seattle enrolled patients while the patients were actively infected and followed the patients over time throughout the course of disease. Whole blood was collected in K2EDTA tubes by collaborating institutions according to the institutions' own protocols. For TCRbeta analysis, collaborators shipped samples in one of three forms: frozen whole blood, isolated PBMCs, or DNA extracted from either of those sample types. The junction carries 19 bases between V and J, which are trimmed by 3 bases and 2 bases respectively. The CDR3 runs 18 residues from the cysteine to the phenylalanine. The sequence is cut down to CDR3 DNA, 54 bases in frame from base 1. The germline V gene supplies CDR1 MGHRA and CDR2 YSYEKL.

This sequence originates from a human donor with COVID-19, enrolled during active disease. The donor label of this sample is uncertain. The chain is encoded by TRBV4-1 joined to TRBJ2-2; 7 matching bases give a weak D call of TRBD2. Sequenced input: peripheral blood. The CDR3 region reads CASSQRGLRGGNTGELFF. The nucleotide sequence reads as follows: TGCGCCAGCAGCCAGAGGGGTCTTAGGGGGGGCAACACCGGGGAGCTGTTTTTT.